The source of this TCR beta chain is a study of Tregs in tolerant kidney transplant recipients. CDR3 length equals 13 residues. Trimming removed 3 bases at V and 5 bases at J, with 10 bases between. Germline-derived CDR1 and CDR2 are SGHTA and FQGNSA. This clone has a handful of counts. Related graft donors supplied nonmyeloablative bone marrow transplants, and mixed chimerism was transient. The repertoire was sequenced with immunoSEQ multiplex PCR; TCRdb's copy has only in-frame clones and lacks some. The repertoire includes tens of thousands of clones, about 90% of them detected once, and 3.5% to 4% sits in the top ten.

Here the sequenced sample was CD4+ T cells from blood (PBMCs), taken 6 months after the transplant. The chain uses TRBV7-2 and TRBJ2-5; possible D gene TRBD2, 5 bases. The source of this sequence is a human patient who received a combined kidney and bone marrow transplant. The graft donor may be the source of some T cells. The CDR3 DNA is TGTGCCAGCAGCTTTGGAGGCGCGGAGACCCAGTACTTC. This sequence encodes CASSFGGAETQYF.